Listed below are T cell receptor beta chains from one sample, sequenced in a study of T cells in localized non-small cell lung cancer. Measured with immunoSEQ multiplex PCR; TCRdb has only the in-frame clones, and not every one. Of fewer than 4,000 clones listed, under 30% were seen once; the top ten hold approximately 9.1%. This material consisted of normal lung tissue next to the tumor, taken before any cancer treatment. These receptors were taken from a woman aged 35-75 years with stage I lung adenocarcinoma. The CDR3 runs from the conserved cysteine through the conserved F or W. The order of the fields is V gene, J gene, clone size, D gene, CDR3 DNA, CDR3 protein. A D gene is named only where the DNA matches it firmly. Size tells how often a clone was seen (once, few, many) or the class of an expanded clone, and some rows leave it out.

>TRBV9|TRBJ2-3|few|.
TGTGCCAGCAAAACTAGCACAGATACGCAGTATTTT
CASKTSTDTQYF
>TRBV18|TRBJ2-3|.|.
TGTGCCAGCTCACCGGCTGGGGCAGATACGCAGTATTTT
CASSPAGADTQYF
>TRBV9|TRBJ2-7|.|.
TGTGCCAGCAGGGGACTGGCTCAAGGCTACGAGCAGTACTTC
CASRGLAQGYEQYF
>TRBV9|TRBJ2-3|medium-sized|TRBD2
TGTGCCAGCAGTGAGGGACTAGCGGGGGAGGAAGATACGCAGTATTTT
CASSEGLAGEEDTQYF
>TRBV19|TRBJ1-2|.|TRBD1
TGTGCCAGTAGAAAAACAGGGGGCTTCTATGGCTACACCTTC
CASRKTGGFYGYTF
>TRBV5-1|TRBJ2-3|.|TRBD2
TGCGCCAGCAGCTTGGCGCCCCTAGCGGGGTTAGATACGCAGTATTTT
CASSLAPLAGLDTQYF
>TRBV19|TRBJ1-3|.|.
TGTGCCAGTAAACCCGAGCAGGGCTACTCTGGAAACACCATATATTTT
CASKPEQGYSGNTIYF
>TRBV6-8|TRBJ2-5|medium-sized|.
TGTGCCAGCAGTTACCGGGACCCCCAAGAGACCCAGTACTTC
CASSYRDPQETQYF
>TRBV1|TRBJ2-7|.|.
TGCGCCAGCAGCCAAAAATCCGCTAGCGGGGGGGCGTACGAGCAGTACTTC
CASSQKSASGGAYEQYF
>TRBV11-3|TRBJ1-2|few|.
TGTGCCAGCAGCCCGCGGACAGTCTCCCCCTATGGCTACACCTTC
CASSPRTVSPYGYTF
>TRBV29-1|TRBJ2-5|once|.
TGCAGCGTCGAATATTTCCTTGGGGAGACCCAGTACTTC
CSVEYFLGETQYF
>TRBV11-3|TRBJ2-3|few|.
TGTGCTAGCAGCTTAGGGCGCCTCACAGATACGCAGTATTTT
CASSLGRLTDTQYF
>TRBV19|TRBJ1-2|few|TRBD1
TGTGCCAGCGCAGGGGGTCACTATGGCTACACCTTC
CASAGGHYGYTF
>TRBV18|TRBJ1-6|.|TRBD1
TGTGCCAGCAGGGGGCTGGATAATTCACCCCTCCACTTT
CASRGLDNSPLHF
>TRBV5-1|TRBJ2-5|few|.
TGCGCCAGCAGCTTGGGACAGGGAGGAGAGACCCAGTACTTC
CASSLGQGGETQYF
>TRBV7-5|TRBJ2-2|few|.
TGTGCCAGCAGCTTAGTCGCGGGATTGAACACCGGGGAGCTGTTTTTT
CASSLVAGLNTGELFF
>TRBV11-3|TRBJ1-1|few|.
TGTGCCAGCAGCCCAACACACTCAAACACTGAAGCTTTCTTT
CASSPTHSNTEAFF
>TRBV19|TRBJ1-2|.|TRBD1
TGTGCCAGTAATCCGCGGGGACAGCCCTATGGCTACACCTTC
CASNPRGQPYGYTF
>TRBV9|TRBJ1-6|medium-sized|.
TGTGCCAGCAGTTATCAGGCGGGGAGGGTAAATTCACCCCTCCACTTT
CASSYQAGRVNSPLHF
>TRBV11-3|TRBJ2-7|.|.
TGTGCCAGCAGTCCCGACAGGTTCCATACCTACGAGCAGTACTTC
CASSPDRFHTYEQYF
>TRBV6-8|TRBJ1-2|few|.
TGTGCCAGCAGAACAGGGCTGGGGGATGGCTACACCTTC
CASRTGLGDGYTF
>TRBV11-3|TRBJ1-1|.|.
TGTGCCAGCAGCTTGCGGGACGGCGGCACTGAAGCTTTCTTT
CASSLRDGGTEAFF
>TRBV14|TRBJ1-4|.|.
TGTGCCAGCAGCCAAGAGGGGACGGTCGATGAAAAACTGTTTTTT
CASSQEGTVDEKLFF
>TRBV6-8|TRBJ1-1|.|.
TGTGCCAGCAGTTACTCTACAAGCACCGAAGCTTTCTTT
CASSYSTSTEAFF
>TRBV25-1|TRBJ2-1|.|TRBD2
TGTGCCAGCAGCCGCGGTGCGGGGGATAATGAGCAGTTCTTC
CASSRGAGDNEQFF
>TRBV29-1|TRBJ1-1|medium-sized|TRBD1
TGCAGCGCTTCGACAGGGGAGGACACTGAAGCTTTCTTT
CSASTGEDTEAFF
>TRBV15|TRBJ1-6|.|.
TGTGCCACCAGTCGGTTCAGCCTAAATTCACCCCTCCACTTT
CATSRFSLNSPLHF
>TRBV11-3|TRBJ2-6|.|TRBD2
TGTGCCAGCAGCCAAGTTCGGGGGGGGACCCTCTCTGGGGCCAACGTCCTGACTTTC
CASSQVRGGTLSGANVLTF
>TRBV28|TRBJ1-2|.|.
TGTGCCAGCAGTTTGGACGGTAACTATGGCTACACCTTC
CASSLDGNYGYTF
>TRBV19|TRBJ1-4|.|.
TGTGCCAGTAGTTCACGGTGGGAAAAACTGTTTTTT
CASSSRWEKLFF
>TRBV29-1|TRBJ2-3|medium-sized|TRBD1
TGCAGCGCTGGGGGACAGGGGGCCACAGATACGCAGTATTTT
CSAGGQGATDTQYF
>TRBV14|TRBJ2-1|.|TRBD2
TGTGCCAGCAGCCAGGATGGACTAGTTTCCTACAATGAGCAGTTCTTC
CASSQDGLVSYNEQFF
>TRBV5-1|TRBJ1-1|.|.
TGCGCCAGCAGCTTGGATCAGGGACGGACTGAAGCTTTCTTT
CASSLDQGRTEAFF
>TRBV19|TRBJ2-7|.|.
TGTGCCACCAACTCCAGGGCAGGACTAAACGAGCAGTACTTC
CATNSRAGLNEQYF
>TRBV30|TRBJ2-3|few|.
TGTGCCTGGAAGCCCCGGGGGAGCACAGATACGCAGTATTTT
CAWKPRGSTDTQYF
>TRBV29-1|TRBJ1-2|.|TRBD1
TGCAGCGTTGATGGTGTAGCCGGGACAGACCTTTATGGCTACACCTTC
CSVDGVAGTDLYGYTF
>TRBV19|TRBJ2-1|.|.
TGTGCCAGTGGCACCTACAATGAGCAGTTCTTC
CASGTYNEQFF